The sequence of this T cell receptor beta chain was determined in a study of T cells in narcolepsy. Overall study findings and caveats: No autoreactive T cell clone sequences appeared in some memory CD4+ repertoires. Blood of same and different patients, but not healthy controls, reportedly held recurring autoreactive clonotypes.

A remark on this clone: What it recognizes is unknown.

This CDR3 is built from 18 residues. Germline CDR1 and CDR2: MNHEY and SMNVEV (reference sequence). With V trimmed by 1 base and J by 2 bases, 8 bases remained unmatched. The repertoire was sequenced with immunoSEQ multiplex PCR; TCRdb's copy has only in-frame clones and lacks some. The sample records 30,000 or so clones, 75% to 85% being singletons. The sample taken for sequencing was CD45RA- memory CD4+ T cells from PBMCs. The chain combines TRBV27 with TRBJ2-7; 13 nucleotides line up with TRBD2. This receptor was identified in a human donor with narcolepsy. The CDR3 bases are TGTGCCAGCAGTTTATTGTCTAGGGGACTAGCGGGAACCTACGAGCAGTACTTC. As protein: CASSLLSRGLAGTYEQYF.